This is a list of T cell receptor beta chains from one sample in a study of regulatory T cells in long-lasting Graves disease. TCRdb used MiXCR to reprocess the multiplex PCR reads, holding one entry per CDR3 protein. The sample carries about 430,000 distinct CDR3 sequences, roughly 23% recorded once. Sequencing was performed on peripheral blood mononuclear cells (PBMCs), taken when the disease was refractory, from a patient treated with antithyroid drugs. These receptors came from a female donor with Graves disease. The CDR3 runs from the conserved cysteine through the conserved F or W. The D gene is left open where the match is weak. Clone size is shown for a subset of rows, as once, few, many or a class of expanded clone.

many TRBJ2-7 TRBV15 TRBD2 CATSKAGVVSYEQYF TGTGCCACCAGCAAGGCGGGAGTTGTCTCCTACGAGCAGTACTTC
many TRBJ1-3 TRBV6-1 . CASSAYSYGNTIYF TGTGCCAGCAGTGCCTACAGCTATGGAAACACCATATATTTT
many TRBJ1-1 TRBV12-3/TRBV12-4 . CASIEDRGREAFF TGTGCCAGCATTGAAGACAGAGGACGTGAAGCTTTCTTT
many TRBJ2-4 TRBV19 . CASTVGYSGNIQYF TGTGCCAGTACGGTGGGGTATTCGGGAAACATTCAGTACTTC
many TRBJ1-2 TRBV28 . CASRTTGGYGYTF TGTGCCAGCAGGACCACAGGTGGATATGGCTACACCTTC
many TRBJ2-7 TRBV6-5 TRBD1 CASSFFDPGQGNYEQYF TGTGCCAGCAGTTTTTTCGACCCGGGACAGGGAAACTACGAGCAGTACTTC
. TRBJ2-7 TRBV7-2 TRBD1 CASSLGQGGDYEQYF TGTGCCAGCAGCTTAGGACAGGGGGGTGACTACGAGCAGTACTTC
. TRBJ2-7 TRBV20-1 . CSARENEGIPYEQYF TGCAGTGCTAGAGAAAATGAGGGGATACCCTACGAGCAGTACTTC
. TRBJ2-2 TRBV10-3 TRBD2 CAMSTSGGETNTGELFF TGTGCCATGTCAACTAGCGGGGGGGAAACGAACACCGGGGAGCTGTTTTTT
many TRBJ2-5 TRBV7-2 . CASSLVGRKETQYF TGTGCCAGCAGCTTAGTCGGCAGGAAAGAGACCCAGTACTTC
. TRBJ2-7 TRBV29-1 . CSVRSTGAYEQYF TGCAGCGTTCGATCGACTGGTGCCTACGAGCAGTACTTC
few TRBJ1-2 TRBV7-2 . CASSVRGGPRFGYTF TGTGCCAGCTCAGTGCGGGGAGGCCCTCGGTTTGGCTACACCTTC
. TRBJ1-5 TRBV11-3 . CASSLLFWGQGNQPQHF TGTGCCAGCAGCTTACTTTTTTGGGGGCAAGGCAATCAGCCCCAGCATTTT